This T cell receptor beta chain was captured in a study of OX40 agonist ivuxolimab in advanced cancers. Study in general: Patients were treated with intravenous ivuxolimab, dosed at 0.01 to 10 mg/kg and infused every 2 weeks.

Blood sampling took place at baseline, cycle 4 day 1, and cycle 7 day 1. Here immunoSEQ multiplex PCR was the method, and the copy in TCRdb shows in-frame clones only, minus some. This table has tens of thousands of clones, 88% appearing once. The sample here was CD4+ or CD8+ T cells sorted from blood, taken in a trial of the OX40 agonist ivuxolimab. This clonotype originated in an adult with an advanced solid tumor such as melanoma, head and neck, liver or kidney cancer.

CDR3 region: CASSGRLAGRYNEQFF. CDR3 nucleotide sequence: TGTGCCAGTTCCGGACGACTAGCGGGAAGATACAATGAGCAGTTCTTC. The chain uses TRBV19 and TRBJ2-1, with 11 bases fitting TRBD2. V lost 8 bases to trimming and J lost 4 bases; unmatched junction nucleotides: 10. This CDR3 spans 16 amino acids. Germline CDR1 LNHDA, CDR2 SQIVND (reference sequence).